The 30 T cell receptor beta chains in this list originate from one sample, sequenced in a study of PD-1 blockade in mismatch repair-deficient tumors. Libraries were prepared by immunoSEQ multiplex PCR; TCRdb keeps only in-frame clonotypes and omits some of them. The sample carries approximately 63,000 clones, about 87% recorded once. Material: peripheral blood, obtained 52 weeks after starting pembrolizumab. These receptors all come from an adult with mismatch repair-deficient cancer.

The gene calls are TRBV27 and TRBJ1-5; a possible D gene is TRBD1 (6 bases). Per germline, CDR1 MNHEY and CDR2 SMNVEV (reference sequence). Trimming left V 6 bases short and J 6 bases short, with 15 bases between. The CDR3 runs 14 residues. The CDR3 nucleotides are TGTGCCAGCAGAAAAGGGGGACTAAGTCAGCCCCAGCATTTT. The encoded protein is CASRKGGLSQPQHF.

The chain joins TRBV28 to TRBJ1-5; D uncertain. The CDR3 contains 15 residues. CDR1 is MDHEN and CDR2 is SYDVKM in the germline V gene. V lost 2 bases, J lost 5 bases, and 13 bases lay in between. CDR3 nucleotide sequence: TGTGCCAGCAGTTTACGCCCGGGTGAGTATCAGCCCCAGCATTTT. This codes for CASSLRPGEYQPQHF.

The CDR3 loop is CASSLAGLAGGLGTDTQYF. The CDR3 bases are TGCGCCAGCAGCTTGGCTGGACTAGCGGGAGGGCTGGGCACAGATACGCAGTATTTT. This rearrangement joins TRBV5-1 to TRBJ2-3; TRBD2 matches 15 bases. This CDR3 contains 19 residues. Germline CDR1 is SGHRS and CDR2 is YFSETQ. V shed 0 bases and J 1 base; nucleotides not matched to a gene: 6.

The CDR3 DNA is TGTGCCACCAGCAGAGCGATAGCGGGAGGAACCGGGGAGCTGTTTTTT. This codes for CATSRAIAGGTGELFF. This sequence joins TRBV15 and TRBJ2-2; 10 nucleotides line up with TRBD2. This CDR3 is built from 16 residues. The V segment lost 1 base and the J segment 5 bases; nucleotides outside the gene matches: 4. Germline CDR1 reads LNHNV; CDR2 reads YYDKDF (reference sequence).

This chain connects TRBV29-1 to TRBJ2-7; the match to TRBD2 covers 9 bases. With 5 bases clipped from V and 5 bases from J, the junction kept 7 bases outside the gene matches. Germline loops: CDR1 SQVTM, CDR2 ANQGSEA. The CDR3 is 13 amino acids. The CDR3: CSVPLAGRNEQYF. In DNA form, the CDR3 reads TGCAGCGTTCCCCTAGCGGGACGGAACGAGCAGTACTTC.

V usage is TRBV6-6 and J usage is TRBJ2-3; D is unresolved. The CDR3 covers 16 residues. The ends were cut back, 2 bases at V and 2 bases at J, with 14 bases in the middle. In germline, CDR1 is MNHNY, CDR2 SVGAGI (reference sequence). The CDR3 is CASSYGQSLSTDTQYF. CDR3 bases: TGTGCCAGCAGTTACGGGCAGAGTTTATCCACAGATACGCAGTATTTT.

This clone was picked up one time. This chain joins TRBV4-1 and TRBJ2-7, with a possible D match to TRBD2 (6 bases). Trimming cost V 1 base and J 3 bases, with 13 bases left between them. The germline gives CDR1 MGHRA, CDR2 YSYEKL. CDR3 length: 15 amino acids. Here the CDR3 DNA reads TGCGCCAGCAGCCAAGTTGTCTCGGGGGTCTACGAGCAGTACTTC. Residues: CASSQVVSGVYEQYF.

The CDR3: CASSLAGTGALYNEQFF. CDR3 DNA: TGTGCCAGCAGCCTCGCTGGGACAGGAGCCCTTTACAATGAGCAGTTCTTC. The genes are TRBV7-9 and TRBJ2-1, with TRBD1 matching over 8 bases. CDR1 is SEHNR, CDR2 FQNEAQ, per germline (reference sequence). V shed 5 bases and J 4 bases; nucleotides not matched to a gene: 13. The CDR3 runs 17 residues.

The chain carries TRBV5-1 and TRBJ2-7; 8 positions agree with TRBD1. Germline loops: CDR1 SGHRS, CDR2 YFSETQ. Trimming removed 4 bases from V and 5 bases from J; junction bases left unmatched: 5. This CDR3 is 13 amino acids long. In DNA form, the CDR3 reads TGCGCCAGCAGCGGAGGACAGGGACACGAGCAGTACTTC. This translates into CASSGGQGHEQYF.

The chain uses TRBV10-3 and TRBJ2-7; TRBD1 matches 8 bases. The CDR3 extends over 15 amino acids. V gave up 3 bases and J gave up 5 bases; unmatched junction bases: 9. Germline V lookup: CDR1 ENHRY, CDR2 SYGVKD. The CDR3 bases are TGTGCCATCAGTGAAGGACAGGGTGATGTGGACGAGCAGTACTTC. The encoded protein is CAISEGQGDVDEQYF.

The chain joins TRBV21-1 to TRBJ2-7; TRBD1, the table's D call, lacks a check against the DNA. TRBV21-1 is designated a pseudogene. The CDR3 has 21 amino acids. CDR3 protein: CASSKVWTGDPGPPVPHEQYF. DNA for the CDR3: TGTGCCAGCAGCAAAGTTTGGACAGGGGACCCCGGGCCCCCAGTCCCCCACGAGCAGTACTTC.

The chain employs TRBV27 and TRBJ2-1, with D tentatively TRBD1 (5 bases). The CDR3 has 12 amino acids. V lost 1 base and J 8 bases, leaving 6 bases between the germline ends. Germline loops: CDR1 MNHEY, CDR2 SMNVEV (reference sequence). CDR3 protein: CASSLLGDEQFF. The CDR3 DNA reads TGTGCCAGCAGTTTATTAGGGGATGAGCAGTTCTTC.

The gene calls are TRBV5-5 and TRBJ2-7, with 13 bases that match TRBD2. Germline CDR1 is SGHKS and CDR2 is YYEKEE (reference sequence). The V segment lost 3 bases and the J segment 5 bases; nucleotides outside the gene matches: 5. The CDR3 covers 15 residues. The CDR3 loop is CASSSGLAGAHEQYF. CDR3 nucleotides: TGTGCCAGCAGCTCAGGACTAGCGGGAGCCCACGAGCAGTACTTC.

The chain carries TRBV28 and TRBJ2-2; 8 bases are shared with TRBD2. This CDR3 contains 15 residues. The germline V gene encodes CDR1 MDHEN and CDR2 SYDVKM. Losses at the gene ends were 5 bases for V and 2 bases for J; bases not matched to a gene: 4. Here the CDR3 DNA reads TGTGCCAGCAGTCGAACTAGCGGAAACACCGGGGAGCTGTTTTTT. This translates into CASSRTSGNTGELFF.

The CDR3 here is CASSSSGTGIFGEKLFF. The DNA for the CDR3 is TGTGCCAGCAGCTCCTCCGGGACAGGGATTTTTGGTGAAAAACTGTTTTTT. The chain employs TRBV11-2 and TRBJ1-4, with TRBD1 matching over 9 bases. The CDR3 spans 17 residues. V lost 4 bases, J lost 7 bases, and 13 bases stayed unmatched. Germline V gene data show CDR1 as SGHAT and CDR2 as FQNNGV.

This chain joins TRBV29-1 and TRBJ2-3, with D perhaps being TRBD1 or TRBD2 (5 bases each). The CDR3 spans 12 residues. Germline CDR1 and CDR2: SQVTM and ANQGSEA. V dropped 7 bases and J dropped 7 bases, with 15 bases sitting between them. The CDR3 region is CSAYGGPNTQYF. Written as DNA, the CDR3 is TGCAGCGCTTATGGGGGTCCTAATACGCAGTATTTT.

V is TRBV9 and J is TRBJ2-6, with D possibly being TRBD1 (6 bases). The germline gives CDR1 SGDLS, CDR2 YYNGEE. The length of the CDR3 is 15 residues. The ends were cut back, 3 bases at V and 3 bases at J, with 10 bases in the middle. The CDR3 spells CASSDTGNGANVLTF. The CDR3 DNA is TGTGCCAGCAGCGACACAGGGAATGGGGCCAACGTCCTGACTTTC.

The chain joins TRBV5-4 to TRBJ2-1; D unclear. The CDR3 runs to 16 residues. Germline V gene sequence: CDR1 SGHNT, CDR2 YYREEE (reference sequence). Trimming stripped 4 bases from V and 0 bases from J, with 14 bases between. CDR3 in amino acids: CASSPPETRSYNEQFF. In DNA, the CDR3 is TGTGCCAGCAGCCCGCCGGAGACCCGCTCCTACAATGAGCAGTTCTTC. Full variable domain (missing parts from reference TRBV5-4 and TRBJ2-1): ETGVTQSPTHLIKTRGQQVTLRCSSQSGHNTVSWYQQALGQGPQFIFQYYREEENGRGNFPPRFSGLQFPNYSSELNVNALELDDSALYLCASSPPETRSYNEQFFGPGTRLTVL.

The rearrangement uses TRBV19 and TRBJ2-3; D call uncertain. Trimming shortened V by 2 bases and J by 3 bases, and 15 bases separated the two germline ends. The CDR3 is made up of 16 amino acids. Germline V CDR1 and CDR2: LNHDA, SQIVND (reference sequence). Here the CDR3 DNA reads TGTGCCAGTAGTATACCGCTCTGGAATGGGACAGATACGCAGTATTTT. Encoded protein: CASSIPLWNGTDTQYF.

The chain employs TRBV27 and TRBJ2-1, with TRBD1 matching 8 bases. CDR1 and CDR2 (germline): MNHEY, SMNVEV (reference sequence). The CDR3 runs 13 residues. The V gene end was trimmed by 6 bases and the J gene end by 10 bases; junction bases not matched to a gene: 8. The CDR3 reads CASSGTGMMEQFF. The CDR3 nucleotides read TGTGCCAGCAGCGGGACAGGCATGATGGAGCAGTTCTTC.

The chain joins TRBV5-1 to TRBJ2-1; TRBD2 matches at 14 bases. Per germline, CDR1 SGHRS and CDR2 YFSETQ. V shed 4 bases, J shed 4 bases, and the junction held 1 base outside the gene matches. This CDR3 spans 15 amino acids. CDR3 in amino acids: CASSRLAGGYNEQFF. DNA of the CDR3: TGCGCCAGCAGCCGACTAGCGGGAGGGTACAATGAGCAGTTCTTC.

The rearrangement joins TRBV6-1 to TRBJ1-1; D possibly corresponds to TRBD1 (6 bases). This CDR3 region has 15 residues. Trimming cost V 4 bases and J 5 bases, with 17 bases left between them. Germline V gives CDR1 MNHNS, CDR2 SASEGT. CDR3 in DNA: TGTGCCAGCAGTGTAATTCCACAGGGTAAAACTGAAGCTTTCTTT. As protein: CASSVIPQGKTEAFF.

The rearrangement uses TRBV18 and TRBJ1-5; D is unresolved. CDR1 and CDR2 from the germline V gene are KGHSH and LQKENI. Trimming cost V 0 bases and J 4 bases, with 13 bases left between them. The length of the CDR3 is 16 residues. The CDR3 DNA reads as TGTGCCAGCTCACCACCGAATTCCACGGGGAATCAGCCCCAGCATTTT. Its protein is CASSPPNSTGNQPQHF.

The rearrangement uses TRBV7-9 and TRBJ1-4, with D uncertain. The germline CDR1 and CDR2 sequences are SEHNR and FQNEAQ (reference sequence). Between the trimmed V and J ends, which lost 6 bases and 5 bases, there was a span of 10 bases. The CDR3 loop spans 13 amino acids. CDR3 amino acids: CASSRPLNEKLFF. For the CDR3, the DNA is TGTGCCAGCAGTCGACCCCTAAATGAAAAACTGTTTTTT.

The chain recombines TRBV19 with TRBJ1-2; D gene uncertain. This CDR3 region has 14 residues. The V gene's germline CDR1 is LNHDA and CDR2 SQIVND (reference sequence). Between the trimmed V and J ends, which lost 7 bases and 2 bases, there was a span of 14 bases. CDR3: CASTPARWNYGYTF. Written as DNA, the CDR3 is TGTGCCAGTACCCCCGCGCGGTGGAACTATGGCTACACCTTC.

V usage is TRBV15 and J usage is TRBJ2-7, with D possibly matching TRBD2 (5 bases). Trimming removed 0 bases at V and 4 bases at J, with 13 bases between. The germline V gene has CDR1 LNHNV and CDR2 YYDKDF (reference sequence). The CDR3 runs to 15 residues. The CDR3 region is CATSREVSGSYEQYF. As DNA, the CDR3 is TGTGCCACCAGCAGAGAAGTGTCGGGGTCTTACGAGCAGTACTTC. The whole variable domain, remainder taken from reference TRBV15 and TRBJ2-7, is DAMVIQNPRYQVTQFGKPVTLSCSQTLNHNVMYWYQQKSSQAPKLLFHYYDKDFNNEADTPDNFQSRRPNTSFCFLDIRSPGLGDTAMYLCATSREVSGSYEQYFGPGTRLTVT.

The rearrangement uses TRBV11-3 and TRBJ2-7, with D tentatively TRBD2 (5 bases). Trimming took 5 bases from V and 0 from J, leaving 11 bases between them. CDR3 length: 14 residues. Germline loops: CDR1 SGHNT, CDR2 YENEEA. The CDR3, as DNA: TGTGCCAGCAGCACTCACGAGGGCTCCTACGAGCAGTACTTC. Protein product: CASSTHEGSYEQYF.

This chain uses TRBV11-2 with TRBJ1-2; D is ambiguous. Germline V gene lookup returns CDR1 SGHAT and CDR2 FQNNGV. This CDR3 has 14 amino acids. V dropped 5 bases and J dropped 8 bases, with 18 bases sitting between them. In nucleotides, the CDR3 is TGTGCCAGCAGCCCAACTTACCCCTCCCGGGGCTACACCTTC. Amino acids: CASSPTYPSRGYTF.

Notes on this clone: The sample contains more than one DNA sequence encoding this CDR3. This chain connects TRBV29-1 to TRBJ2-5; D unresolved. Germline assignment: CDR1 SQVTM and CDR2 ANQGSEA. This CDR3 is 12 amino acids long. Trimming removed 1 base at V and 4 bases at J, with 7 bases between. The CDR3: CSVEGDRETQYF. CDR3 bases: TGCAGCGTTGAAGGAGATCGAGAGACCCAGTACTTC.

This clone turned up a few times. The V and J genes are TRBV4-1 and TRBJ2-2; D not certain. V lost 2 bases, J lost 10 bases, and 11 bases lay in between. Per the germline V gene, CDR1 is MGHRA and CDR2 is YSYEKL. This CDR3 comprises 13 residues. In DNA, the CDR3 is TGCGCCAGCAGCCAAATAGGAGAGGAGGAGCTGTTTTTT. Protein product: CASSQIGEEELFF.